This TCR beta chain was found in a study of shared clonotypes between healthy human individuals. Study-wide results and limits: Shared across a few donors were roughly 4.8% of the naive CD4 clonotypes.

Comments on this clone: Its antigen remains unknown.

CDR3 size: 14 residues. Trimming took 6 bases from V and 6 from J; bases not matched to a gene: 5. Per the germline V gene, CDR1 is SGHTA and CDR2 is FQGTGA. Replicate sorted-subset PCRs were loaded with roughly 190 ng DNA, 30,000 or so T cell genomes. Method: immunoSEQ multiplex PCR; TCRdb's copy keeps in-frame clones and lacks some. The sample yields about 510,000 clones, approximately 95% seen once. What was sequenced was naive CD4+ T cells sorted from blood. Sample subset: CD45RA+ positively selected. This TCR was recovered from a woman aged 25 to 39 in good health. V and J are TRBV7-3 and TRBJ2-7, with TRBD2 identical over 13 bases. The DNA of the CDR3 is TGTGCCAGCAGACTAGCGGGAGGGAGTCTCGAGCAGTACTTC. This encodes CASRLAGGSLEQYF.